This entry lists 17 T cell receptor beta chains sequenced from one sample in a study of blood T cell repertoires in COVID-19. TCRdb keeps only in-frame clones here, not all; method: immunoSEQ multiplex PCR. The table records approximately 210,000 clones, 86% of them present only once. The sample consisted of peripheral blood. The receptors were gathered from a man aged 25-40 years who had recovered from COVID-19.

V usage is TRBV6-5 and J usage is TRBJ1-3, with 8 bases aligning to TRBD1. CDR3 length equals 15 residues. The V gene end was trimmed by 6 bases and the J gene end by 8 bases; junction bases not matched to a gene: 12. CDR1 and CDR2 (germline): MNHEY, SVGAGI. CDR3 nucleotides: TGTGCCAGCAGGCTCGGGACAGGATCGGTACACACCATATATTTT. It is translated as CASRLGTGSVHTIYF.

J is TRBJ2-7 and V is TRBV11-1, with D uncertain. Germline V lookup: CDR1 SGHAT, CDR2 FQDESV (reference sequence). This CDR3 region has 13 residues. V was clipped by 8 bases and J by 2 bases, with 13 bases between them. The CDR3: CASSQSWPYEQYF. The DNA of the CDR3 is TGTGCCAGCTCTCAATCCTGGCCCTACGAGCAGTACTTC. Full variable domain (remainder filled in from reference TRBV11-1 and TRBJ2-7): EAEVAQSPRYKITEKSQAVAFWCDPISGHATLYWYRQILGQGPELLVQFQDESVVDDSQLPKDRFSAERLKGVDSTLKIQPAELGDSAMYLCASSQSWPYEQYFGPGTRLTVT.

Ten or more counts support this clone. V is TRBV6-6 and J is TRBJ1-2; D remains unclear. The CDR3 sequence is 13 residues long. The V gene lost 2 bases and the J gene lost 4 bases, with 8 bases spanning the gap. Germline CDR1 MNHNY, CDR2 SVGAGI (reference sequence). CDR3 in amino acids: CASSYETGYGYTF. CDR3 sequence (DNA): TGTGCCAGCAGTTACGAGACGGGCTATGGCTACACCTTC.

The genes are TRBV21-1 and TRBJ2-7; the table's D call, TRBD1, was not checked against the DNA. TRBV21-1 is a listed pseudogene. This CDR3 has 13 residues. The CDR3 coding sequence is TGTGCCAGCAGACCATACAGGAGCTACGAGCAGTACTTC. Translation: CASRPYRSYEQYF.

This clone was counted once. V usage is TRBV19 and J usage is TRBJ2-3; 9 positions match TRBD2. Germline V gives CDR1 LNHDA, CDR2 SQIVND (reference sequence). With V trimmed by 1 base and J by 9 bases, 5 bases remained unmatched. This CDR3 has 14 amino acids. The CDR3 sequence: CASSIVASGDTQYF. CDR3 sequence (DNA): TGTGCCAGTAGTATAGTGGCTAGCGGGGACACGCAGTATTTT.

This chain links TRBV13 with TRBJ2-5, with D perhaps TRBD1 (5 bases). Germline lookup yields CDR1 PRHDT and CDR2 FYEKMQ (reference sequence). Trimming removed 5 bases from V and 2 bases from J, with 15 bases in between. The CDR3 has 15 residues. This CDR3 reads CASSVSGPSQETQYF. As DNA, the CDR3 is TGTGCCAGCAGCGTATCAGGGCCATCACAAGAGACCCAGTACTTC.

The chain combines TRBV10-2 with TRBJ1-2; TRBD1 matches at 7 bases. The CDR3 runs 13 residues. V lost 6 bases and J lost 6; bases outside the gene matches: 7. Germline V gives CDR1 WSHSY, CDR2 SAAADI. CDR3 sequence: CASRGQASDGYTF. DNA of the CDR3: TGCGCCAGCAGAGGACAGGCGTCGGATGGCTACACCTTC.

CDR3 DNA sequence: TGTGCCAGCAGTTACGGGAACAGGGGCACCGGGGAGCTGTTTTTT. It translates to CASSYGNRGTGELFF. V gene TRBV6-2 or TRBV6-3 combines with J gene TRBJ2-2; the match to TRBD1 covers 7 bases. The CDR3 length is 15 residues. The trim removed 2 bases at V and 4 bases at J, leaving 4 bases unmatched. The germline CDR1 and CDR2 sequences are MNHEY and SVGEGT.

V gene TRBV7-2 combines with J gene TRBJ2-7; D perhaps matches TRBD2 (6 bases). Germline V gene sequence: CDR1 SGHTA, CDR2 FQGNSA. With 3 bases removed from V and 5 bases from J, the gap between germline ends came to 14 bases. The CDR3 contains 14 residues. The CDR3 nucleotides read TGTGCCAGCAGCTTGTCCGGGAGCGCGGACGAGCAGTACTTC. Encoded protein: CASSLSGSADEQYF.

V usage is TRBV12-3 or TRBV12-4 and J usage is TRBJ2-5, with 7 positions matching TRBD1. The CDR3 runs 13 residues. Trimming removed 3 bases from V and 5 bases from J; junction bases left unmatched: 3. CDR3 protein: CASSFGQVETQYF. In DNA form, the CDR3 reads TGTGCCAGCAGTTTCGGACAGGTGGAGACCCAGTACTTC.

This clone was found once. The chain recombines TRBV5-5 with TRBJ2-1, with 11 bases aligning to TRBD2. J lost 2 bases, V lost 4 bases, and 5 bases had no gene match. The CDR3 runs to 16 residues. The germline V gene has CDR1 SGHKS and CDR2 YYEKEE (reference sequence). The CDR3 DNA reads as TGTGCCAGCAGCCCAGGACTAGCGGGCGCCTACAATGAGCAGTTCTTC. Its protein is CASSPGLAGAYNEQFF.

V and J are TRBV5-5 and TRBJ1-4; no reliable D call. The CDR3 loop spans 14 amino acids. Germline V gives CDR1 SGHKS, CDR2 YYEKEE (reference sequence). V shed 1 base and J shed 4 bases, with 8 bases lying between them. CDR3 bases: TGTGCCAGCAGCTTGACAGCCCTTAATGAAAAACTGTTTTTT. Amino acid sequence: CASSLTALNEKLFF.

The CDR3 protein is CASSVAGDGGYGYTF. As DNA, the CDR3 is TGTGCCAGCAGCGTAGCAGGGGATGGGGGCTATGGCTACACCTTC. The genes are TRBV9 and TRBJ1-2, with D perhaps matching TRBD1 (6 bases). V lost 0 bases and J 4 bases, leaving 13 bases between the germline ends. Germline V lookup: CDR1 SGDLS, CDR2 YYNGEE. The CDR3 is 15 amino acids. The entire variable domain, with the rest obtained from reference TRBV9 and TRBJ1-2, is as follows: DSGVTQTPKHLITATGQRVTLRCSPRSGDLSVYWYQQSLDQGLQFLIQYYNGEERAKGNILERFSAQQFPDLHSELNLSSLELGDSALYFCASSVAGDGGYGYTFGSGTRLTVV.

The chain carries TRBV3-1 (or the pseudogene TRBV3-2) and TRBJ1-1, with D perhaps matching TRBD1 (5 bases). Per germline, CDR1 LGHDT and CDR2 YNNKEL (reference sequence). With 4 bases removed from V and 2 bases from J, the gap between germline ends came to 14 bases. The CDR3 runs 15 residues. CDR3 DNA sequence: TGTGCCAGCAGCCCCTATCGGGACTCTAACACTGAAGCTTTCTTT. Translation gives CASSPYRDSNTEAFF.

This clone turned up a few times. V gene TRBV4-1 combines with J gene TRBJ1-1, with 7 bases aligning to TRBD1. J was trimmed by 4 bases and V by 3 bases; bases with no gene match: 5. CDR1 and CDR2 from the germline V gene are MGHRA and YSYEKL. CDR3 length: 14 amino acids. This chain's CDR3 is CASSQKGAGTEAFF. The CDR3 nucleotides read TGCGCCAGCAGCCAGAAGGGGGCGGGCACTGAAGCTTTCTTT.

V and J are TRBV6-5 and TRBJ2-2; 7 bases map to TRBD1. CDR3 length: 15 amino acids. V was clipped by 7 bases and J by 6 bases; unmatched bases: 11. The V gene's germline CDR1 is MNHEY and CDR2 SVGAGI. The CDR3 sequence: CASIQTGFGAGELFF. The CDR3 DNA reads TGTGCCAGCATCCAGACAGGGTTTGGTGCCGGGGAGCTGTTTTTT.

This clone occurred a few times. V gene TRBV28 combines with J gene TRBJ2-7; TRBD2 agrees at 13 bases. CDR3 length: 14 amino acids. CDR1 and CDR2 (germline): MDHEN, SYDVKM. Trimming took 6 bases from V and 6 from J; bases not matched to a gene: 5. CDR3 DNA: TGTGCCAGCAGCCGGACTAGCGGGGGCGGCGAGCAGTACTTC. Translation gives CASSRTSGGGEQYF.